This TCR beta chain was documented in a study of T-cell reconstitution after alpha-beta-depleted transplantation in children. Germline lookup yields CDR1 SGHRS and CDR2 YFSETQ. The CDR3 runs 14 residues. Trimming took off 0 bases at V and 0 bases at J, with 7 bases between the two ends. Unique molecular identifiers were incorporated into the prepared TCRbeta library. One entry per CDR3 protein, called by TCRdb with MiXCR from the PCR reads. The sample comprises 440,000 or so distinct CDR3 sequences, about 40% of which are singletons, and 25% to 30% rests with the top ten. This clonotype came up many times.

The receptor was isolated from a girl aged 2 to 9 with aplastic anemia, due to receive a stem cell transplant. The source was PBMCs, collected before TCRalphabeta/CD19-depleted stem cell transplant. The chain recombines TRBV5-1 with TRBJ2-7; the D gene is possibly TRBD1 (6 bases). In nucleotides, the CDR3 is TGCGCCAGCAGCTTGGCCAGGGGCTCCTACGAGCAGTACTTC. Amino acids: CASSLARGSYEQYF.